These T cell receptor beta chains were read from a single sample in a study of T cell responses to AZD1222 COVID-19 vaccine. TCRdb's copy holds only in-frame clones and misses some; the assay was immunoSEQ multiplex PCR. This sample has about 140,000 clones, with roughly 92% found just once. Sequences were derived from peripheral blood, sampled 28 days after the second AZD1222 dose. The origin of the receptors is an adult who received the AZD1222 COVID-19 vaccine. Both conserved end residues are part of each CDR3. A D gene is named only where the DNA matches it firmly. A row's size may be missing; if present it is once, few, many or a size class.

cdr3_nt cdr3_aa clone_size v_call d_call j_call
TGTGCCAGCAGCTCTTTACACGAGCAGTACTTC CASSSLHEQYF . TRBV11-2 . TRBJ2-7
TGTGCCAGCAGCCCCGATGGTCGGAGCGGCGATACGCAGTATTTT CASSPDGRSGDTQYF . TRBV7-2 . TRBJ2-3
TGTGCCAGCAGGGACTCATGGGGATGGAATTCACCCCTCCACTTT CASRDSWGWNSPLHF . TRBV2 . TRBJ1-6
TGCGCCAGCAGCTTTTTATCAGGTGCGACTGAAGCTTTCTTT CASSFLSGATEAFF . TRBV5-1 . TRBJ1-1
TGTGCCAGTAGTTCGGGGGCAACTAATGAAAAACTGTTTTTT CASSSGATNEKLFF . TRBV19 . TRBJ1-4
TGTGCCAGCAGCTTAGAAGGGACAGGGGTCCCTTCACCCCTCCACTTT CASSLEGTGVPSPLHF . TRBV7-2 TRBD1 TRBJ1-6
TGTGCCAGTGGTCATCCGGAGGACACTGAAGCTTTCTTT CASGHPEDTEAFF . TRBV19 . TRBJ1-1
TGTGCCAGCAGCTCGTTCGGGACAGAGGCCAATGAGCAGTTCTTC CASSSFGTEANEQFF . TRBV5-4 TRBD1 TRBJ2-1
TGTGCCAGCAGAAGGACAGGAGGCGCGTCTGGGGCCAACGTCCTGACTTTC CASRRTGGASGANVLTF few TRBV7-3 TRBD1 TRBJ2-6
TGTGCCAGCAGCAGAGACAGGGGGTTACGCACTGAAGCTTTCTTT CASSRDRGLRTEAFF . TRBV7-2 TRBD1 TRBJ1-1
TGTGCCACCAGTGTTACAGGGGGCTCGGGAGATACGCAGTATTTT CATSVTGGSGDTQYF . TRBV24-1 TRBD1 TRBJ2-3
TGTGCCAGCAGCTTACACGGCAGGGGAGATTCACCCCTCCACTTT CASSLHGRGDSPLHF . TRBV7-7 . TRBJ1-6
TGTGCCAGCAGTCCAGGGAATGGCTACACCTTC CASSPGNGYTF . TRBV6-5 . TRBJ1-2
TGTGCCAGCAGCTTAGAACAGGGGCCCGGCGAGCAGTACTTC CASSLEQGPGEQYF . TRBV11-1 TRBD1 TRBJ2-7
TGTGCCAGCAGAACGGGGTTTAGCTTTACTAATGAGCAGTTCTTC CASRTGFSFTNEQFF . TRBV6-6 . TRBJ2-1
TGTGCCAGTAGTACCGGACAGGGCTCTAATGAAAAACTGTTTTTT CASSTGQGSNEKLFF . TRBV19 TRBD1 TRBJ1-4
TGTGCCAGCAGCGTTCTTGGGGGACAGGAGCGCGGCTACACCTTC CASSVLGGQERGYTF . TRBV9 TRBD1 TRBJ1-2
TGTGCCAGTAGTATGAAGGGAGACGTCCCCCCGTACTTC CASSMKGDVPPYF few TRBV19 . TRBJ2-7
TGTGCCAGCAGAACAGCTCGGAGCGGAGATACGCAGTATTTT CASRTARSGDTQYF . TRBV27 . TRBJ2-3
TGTGCCAGCAGTCGAGACTACTTATACACAGATACGCAGTATTTT CASSRDYLYTDTQYF . TRBV28 . TRBJ2-3
TGTGCCAGCAGTTCAGGATCGGTTGGCAGTGGCTACACCTTC CASSSGSVGSGYTF . TRBV7-8 . TRBJ1-2
TGTGCCAGCAGTTTAGGGCAGAACACTGAAGCTTTCTTT CASSLGQNTEAFF . TRBV12-3/TRBV12-4 . TRBJ1-1
TGTGCCAGCAGCCCCCTAGCGGGGGAGTCCCCGCAGTATTTT CASSPLAGESPQYF . TRBV3-1/TRBV3-2 TRBD2 TRBJ2-3
TGTGCCAGCAGTCTCTCAGGGACGAGCAATCAGCCCCAGCATTTT CASSLSGTSNQPQHF . TRBV28 . TRBJ1-5
TGTGCCAGCAGTTCCCGAAGTCCGGGCTCTGGGGCCAACGTCCTGACTTTC CASSSRSPGSGANVLTF . TRBV2 . TRBJ2-6
TGTGCCAGTAGTATAGTCCTCACAGATACGCAGTATTTT CASSIVLTDTQYF . TRBV19 . TRBJ2-3
TGTGCCAGCAGTTTTGGACTAGCGGGAGCCGGGGAGCTGTTTTTT CASSFGLAGAGELFF . TRBV6-2/TRBV6-3 TRBD2 TRBJ2-2
TGTGCCAGCAGTTACCCCCAGACAGGGGGCTATTCACCCCTCCACTTT CASSYPQTGGYSPLHF . TRBV28 TRBD1 TRBJ1-6
TGTGCCAGCAGCTTGACTAGCGGATACAATGAGCAGTTCTTC CASSLTSGYNEQFF . TRBV7-3 TRBD2 TRBJ2-1
TGTGCCAGCAGCCCTCTAGCAGGGGGCTCTGGAAACACCATATATTTT CASSPLAGGSGNTIYF . TRBV7-9 TRBD1 TRBJ1-3
TGTGCCAGCAGTGATTCGTCCGGAATGAGCACAGATACGCAGTATTTT CASSDSSGMSTDTQYF . TRBV25-1 . TRBJ2-3
TGTGCCAGCAGCTTCATTGACAGACCGAACACTGAAGCTTTCTTT CASSFIDRPNTEAFF . TRBV14 . TRBJ1-1
TGTGCCAGCAGCCAACTATGGGGGGACTACAATGAGCAGTTCTTC CASSQLWGDYNEQFF . TRBV6-6 . TRBJ2-1
TGTGCTAGTGGTCTCAGCTCGGGAACGGGAAGGTGGGCTTTCTTT CASGLSSGTGRWAFF . TRBV12-5 . TRBJ1-1
TGTGCCAGCAGTGACTCGAGTCGGGGGACTGAAGCTTTCTTT CASSDSSRGTEAFF . TRBV6-4 . TRBJ1-1